Following are 29 T cell receptor beta chains from one sample sequenced in a study of identical twins. MiXCR, applied by TCRdb to the 5' RACE reads, yields one record per CDR3 protein. The sample comprises roughly 490,000 distinct CDR3 sequences, roughly 13% of which are singletons, and about 0.94% rests with the top ten. These sequences were also reported in another study, on yellow fever vaccine responses in identical twins.

Sequenced input: CD4+ T cells sorted from blood. These receptors all stem from a woman aged 18-29 years in good health.

This chain joins TRBV12-3 or TRBV12-4 and TRBJ2-1; TRBD1 is a possible D gene (5 bases). This CDR3 is built from 16 residues. Trimming stripped 2 bases from V and 0 bases from J, with 11 bases between. As DNA, the CDR3 is TGTGCCAGCAGTTTATGGGGCGAGAGCTCCTACAATGAGCAGTTCTTC. Translated: CASSLWGESSYNEQFF.

V is TRBV5-1 and J is TRBJ1-1, with TRBD1 identical over 8 bases. This CDR3 has 18 amino acids. Per the germline V gene, CDR1 is SGHRS and CDR2 is YFSETQ. V was pared by 2 bases and J by 0 bases, with 12 bases of the junction left unmatched. The CDR3 bases are TGCGCCAGCAGCTTTGCCCCACCTGGACAGGGAATGAACACTGAAGCTTTCTTT. This encodes CASSFAPPGQGMNTEAFF.

The J gene is TRBJ1-5, the V gene TRBV12-3 or TRBV12-4; no reliable D call. The length of the CDR3 is 15 residues. V gave up 1 base and J gave up 4 bases, with 11 bases separating them. In DNA, the CDR3 is TGTGCCAGCAGTTTAGGGGTAACAGAGAATCAGCCCCAGCATTTT. This gives the protein CASSLGVTENQPQHF.

The chain carries TRBV25-1 and TRBJ2-3, with TRBD1 matching over 8 bases. The trim removed 4 bases at V and 9 bases at J, leaving 9 bases unmatched. The CDR3 runs 14 residues. Germline CDR1 is MGHDK and CDR2 is SYGVNS. The CDR3 protein is CASSVSGGAKTQYF. The DNA for the CDR3 is TGTGCCAGCAGTGTTTCAGGGGGCGCGAAGACGCAGTATTTT. Variable domain in full (rest from reference TRBV25-1 and TRBJ2-3): EADIYQTPRYLVIGTGKKITLECSQTMGHDKMYWYQQDPGMELHLIHYSYGVNSTEKGDLSSESTVSRIRTEHFPLTLESARPSHTSQYLCASSVSGGAKTQYFGPGTRLTVL.

This clonotype was recorded many times. V is TRBV5-6 and J is TRBJ2-1, with 7 nucleotides matching TRBD1. The V segment lost 4 bases and the J segment 8 bases; nucleotides outside the gene matches: 6. This CDR3 has 13 residues. Germline-derived CDR1 and CDR2 are SGHDT and YYEEEE. The CDR3 DNA reads TGTGCCAGCAGCGGATACAGGGGCGATGAGCAGTTCTTC. Protein: CASSGYRGDEQFF.

V gene TRBV7-8 combines with J gene TRBJ1-4, with a weak D call TRBD1 (6 bases). V lost 5 bases, J lost 1 base, and 14 bases lay in between. This CDR3 region has 16 residues. Germline V gene lookup returns CDR1 SGHVS and CDR2 FQNEAQ. The CDR3: CASSLGQSGTNEKLFF. In DNA, the CDR3 is TGTGCCAGCAGCCTTGGACAGAGTGGAACTAATGAAAAACTGTTTTTT.

The table lists this clonotype with a few counts. The rearrangement links TRBV3-1 to TRBJ1-1; no definite D call. Trimming took off 4 bases at V and 1 base at J, with 4 bases between the two ends. The germline V gene encodes CDR1 LGHDT and CDR2 YNNKEL (reference sequence). This CDR3 has 12 residues. CDR3 nucleotide sequence: TGTGCCAGCAGCCGAGAGAACACTGAAGCTTTCTTT. Translating it yields CASSRENTEAFF.

This clonotype was seen a few times. V is TRBV5-1 and J is TRBJ2-2; 9 nucleotides align to TRBD1. The CDR3 length is 16 residues. The germline V gene encodes CDR1 SGHRS and CDR2 YFSETQ. Trimming at V came to 0 bases and at J to 5 bases, leaving 5 bases not matched to a gene. CDR3 bases: TGCGCCAGCAGCTTGGCACAGGGGGCGAGGACCGGGGAGCTGTTTTTT. Translated: CASSLAQGARTGELFF.

The chain carries TRBV5-6 and TRBJ2-7, with 9 bases aligning to TRBD1. The V and J ends lost 1 base and 5 bases, in that order; junction bases with no gene match: 7. The CDR3 is 15 residues long. Germline V gene sequence: CDR1 SGHDT, CDR2 YYEEEE. The chain's CDR3 is CASSLQIGTGNEQYF. In DNA form, the CDR3 reads TGTGCCAGCAGCTTGCAAATTGGGACAGGGAACGAGCAGTACTTC.

This clonotype was observed a handful of times. The J gene is TRBJ2-7, the V gene TRBV12-3 or TRBV12-4; D is possibly TRBD1 (5 bases). CDR3 size: 13 residues. The V end lost 4 bases, the J end lost 3 bases, and 10 bases lay between the germline ends. The CDR3: CASSWSDSYEQYF. CDR3 bases: TGTGCCAGCAGTTGGAGCGACAGCTACGAGCAGTACTTC.

This clonotype appeared a few times. This rearrangement joins TRBV6-2 or TRBV6-3 to TRBJ2-1; TRBD2 aligns across 8 bases. From germline, CDR1 is MNHEY and CDR2 SVGEGT. The CDR3 has 17 amino acids. V gave up 2 bases and J gave up 4 bases; unmatched junction bases: 10. CDR3 region: CASSYPSRAGAYNEQFF. CDR3 nucleotide sequence: TGTGCCAGCAGTTACCCCTCGAGAGCGGGAGCTTACAATGAGCAGTTCTTC.

V usage is TRBV29-1 and J usage is TRBJ2-3, with D possibly TRBD2 on 5 matching bases. The germline V gene has CDR1 SQVTM and CDR2 ANQGSEA. This CDR3 region has 14 residues. V was cut by 4 bases and J by 6 bases, with 17 bases left in between. The CDR3, as DNA: TGCAGCGTTGTGGTGAGGGTTACTAGGGATACGCAGTATTTT. Its protein product is CSVVVRVTRDTQYF.

This clonotype was found a few times. The V and J genes are TRBV7-2 and TRBJ2-7; D remains ambiguous. The length of the CDR3 is 13 residues. V shed 3 bases and J shed 4 bases, with 10 bases lying between them. CDR1 is SGHTA and CDR2 is FQGNSA in the germline V gene. The DNA of the CDR3 is TGTGCCAGCAGCTTGCCGCCGCGATACGAGCAGTACTTC. Its translation: CASSLPPRYEQYF.

The CDR3, as DNA: TGTGCCAGCAGTTTATCGCGACTAGAGGGGGATTTCGTTCTGTACTTC. Its translation is CASSLSRLEGDFVLYF. The chain couples TRBV27 to TRBJ2-7; TRBD1 or TRBD2 may be the D gene (6 bases each). The CDR3 sequence is 16 residues long. Trimming shortened V by 0 bases and J by 12 bases, and 24 bases separated the two germline ends. Germline V gene sequence: CDR1 MNHEY, CDR2 SMNVEV (reference sequence).

The V gene is TRBV30, the J gene TRBJ2-7; TRBD2 aligns across 7 bases. Per the germline V gene, CDR1 is GTSNPN and CDR2 is SVGIG (reference sequence). Trimming at V came to 1 base and at J to 3 bases, leaving 3 bases not matched to a gene. This CDR3 comprises 13 residues. The CDR3 is CAWSEVAGYEQYF. CDR3 nucleotides: TGTGCCTGGAGTGAGGTAGCGGGCTACGAGCAGTACTTC.

The chain uses TRBV6-1 and TRBJ1-6; 9 positions agree with TRBD1. This CDR3 comprises 17 residues. The junction had 13 bases not matched to a gene; V was cut back by 4 bases and J by 9 bases. In germline, CDR1 is MNHNS, CDR2 SASEGT. CDR3 in DNA: TGTGCCAGCAGTGCCAGGGGGGACAGGGCCCTTCCTTCACCCCTCCACTTT. Translated, it gives CASSARGDRALPSPLHF.

This clonotype was seen a handful of times. This rearrangement joins TRBV29-1 to TRBJ2-1; 10 nucleotides agree with TRBD2. The CDR3 loop spans 16 amino acids. Per the germline V gene, CDR1 is SQVTM and CDR2 is ANQGSEA. V was clipped by 2 bases and J by 2 bases; unmatched bases: 6. Here the CDR3 DNA reads TGCAGCGTTGAACACCCTAGCGGGGGAGCCTACAATGAGCAGTTCTTC. Amino acid sequence: CSVEHPSGGAYNEQFF.

The V and J genes are TRBV27 and TRBJ2-7; possibly TRBD1 for D (6 bases). CDR3 length equals 14 residues. The germline V gene has CDR1 MNHEY and CDR2 SMNVEV (reference sequence). V was trimmed by 5 bases and J by 3 bases, leaving 14 bases between them. The CDR3 spells CASSPTTGSYEQYF. The CDR3 nucleotides read TGTGCCAGCAGTCCCACAACAGGGAGCTACGAGCAGTACTTC.

A few counts support this clonotype. The V call is TRBV28, the J call TRBJ1-6, with no clear D. V shed 2 bases and J shed 9 bases, with 11 bases lying between them. In germline, CDR1 is MDHEN, CDR2 SYDVKM. CDR3 size: 14 residues. The DNA of the CDR3 is TGTGCCAGCAGTTTAAGGCCATGGGGTTCACCCCTCCACTTT. This translates into CASSLRPWGSPLHF.

This clonotype turned up a few times. The chain carries TRBV20-1 and TRBJ2-7, with 8 bases aligning to TRBD1. J lost 1 base, V lost 4 bases, and 15 bases had no gene match. Germline lookup yields CDR1 DFQATT and CDR2 SNEGSKA (reference sequence). This CDR3 spans 17 amino acids. CDR3 DNA sequence: TGCAGTGCTAACCCAACGGGGCAGGGGGCAGGGTCCTACGAGCAGTACTTC. This gives the protein CSANPTGQGAGSYEQYF.

The chain couples TRBV10-3 to TRBJ2-1; TRBD1 is a possible D gene (6 bases). Germline CDR1 and CDR2: ENHRY and SYGVKD. V dropped 6 bases and J dropped 5 bases, with 17 bases sitting between them. The CDR3 loop spans 15 amino acids. CDR3 sequence: CAISLRGWGDNEQFF. The CDR3 DNA sequence: TGTGCCATCAGCCTCAGGGGATGGGGAGACAATGAGCAGTTCTTC.

Note on this clonotype: At one end, the junction sequence differs from germline, possibly due to a read error. As DNA, the CDR3 is TGTGCCAGCAGCCCACAGGGTGGGAGGACAGATGCGCAGTATTTT. This encodes CASSPQGGRTDAQYF. The chain is built from TRBV7-9 and TRBJ2-3, with D perhaps given as TRBD1 or TRBD2 (6 bases each). CDR1 is SEHNR and CDR2 is FQNEAQ in the germline V gene (reference sequence). The CDR3 contains 15 residues.

In its sample, this clonotype was seen a few times. The chain links TRBV6-2 or TRBV6-3 to TRBJ2-7; TRBD2 might be the D (6 bases). The CDR3 runs 16 residues. Germline assignment: CDR1 MNHEY and CDR2 SVGEGT. Trimming left V 7 bases short and J 0 bases short, with 19 bases between. CDR3 region: CASTQLRGGNSYEQYF. The CDR3 DNA reads as TGTGCCAGCACCCAACTTCGAGGAGGGAACTCCTACGAGCAGTACTTC.

This clonotype was recorded at least ten times. This chain joins TRBV10-3 and TRBJ1-1; possibly TRBD1 for D (6 bases). V was trimmed by 4 bases and J by 11 bases, leaving 14 bases between them. Germline CDR1 and CDR2: ENHRY and SYGVKD. This CDR3 is built from 12 residues. The CDR3 is CAISGDSGQAFF. Written as DNA, the CDR3 is TGTGCCATCAGTGGAGACAGCGGACAGGCTTTCTTT.

This chain joins TRBV28 and TRBJ2-2; D remains unclear. Germline V gene sequence: CDR1 MDHEN, CDR2 SYDVKM. V was cut by 5 bases and J by 3 bases, with 7 bases left in between. This CDR3 contains 13 residues. Here the CDR3 reads CASSRSYTGELFF. CDR3 DNA sequence: TGTGCCAGCAGTCGAAGTTACACCGGGGAGCTGTTTTTT.

This clonotype has ten or more counts. This chain links TRBV12-3 or TRBV12-4 with TRBJ2-1; D possibly uses TRBD1 or TRBD2 (6 bases each). This CDR3 comprises 15 residues. Trimming removed 2 bases at V and 4 bases at J, with 12 bases between. The CDR3, as DNA: TGTGCCAGCAGTTTATCGAGGGGGGATTACAATGAGCAGTTCTTC. This gives the protein CASSLSRGDYNEQFF.

This clonotype was recorded many times. The rearrangement uses TRBV29-1 and TRBJ2-7, with 10 positions matching TRBD2. Germline V gives CDR1 SQVTM, CDR2 ANQGSEA. This CDR3 is 14 amino acids long. The trim removed 0 bases at V and 8 bases at J, leaving 7 bases unmatched. CDR3 DNA: TGCAGCGTTGAAGATCGGCTAGCGGGAGTGAAGCAGTACTTC. This codes for CSVEDRLAGVKQYF.

This clonotype was seen many times. This chain links TRBV10-1 with TRBJ2-7; 7 nucleotides match TRBD1. Germline V lookup: CDR1 WNHNN, CDR2 SYGVQD (reference sequence). V lost 4 bases to trimming and J lost 3 bases; unmatched junction nucleotides: 3. The CDR3 loop spans 13 amino acids. In DNA form, the CDR3 reads TGCGCCAGCAGTGGACAGGGCCTCTACGAGCAGTACTTC. Residues: CASSGQGLYEQYF.

Many counts were recorded for this clonotype. V and J are TRBV29-1 and TRBJ2-7; TRBD1 agrees at 8 bases. Per germline, CDR1 SQVTM and CDR2 ANQGSEA. The J segment lost 0 bases and the V segment lost 5 bases, leaving 3 bases of the junction unmatched. The CDR3 is 13 amino acids. The CDR3 region has the DNA TGCAGCGTTAGGACAGGGAGCTCCTACGAGCAGTACTTC. It translates to CSVRTGSSYEQYF.